This record concerns one T cell receptor beta chain sequence. The antigen remains undetermined. The data are from a study of cytomegalovirus exposure and HLA in healthy donors. Germline V gene data show CDR1 as KGHSH and CDR2 as LQKENI. V lost 3 bases and J lost 5; bases outside the gene matches: 12. The CDR3 totals 16 residues. Broader study findings: An analysis was carried out at a later point. It showed that HLA-associated TCR beta chains were more clonally expanded than equally common non-associated chains.

Both 60 Vbeta primers and 13 Jbeta primers went into the PCR. Libraries were prepared by immunoSEQ multiplex PCR; TCRdb keeps only in-frame clonotypes and omits some of them. Here the sample table reports 150,000 to 200,000 clones. This chain links TRBV18 with TRBJ1-2; TRBD1 aligns across 7 bases. The specimen was PBMCs. This TCR derives from a boy aged 10-17 years in good health and CMV-seronegative. The CDR3 nucleotides read TGTGCCAGCTCACCCAACCCCGAGGGGGCGGGGTATGGCTACACCTTC. Residues: CASSPNPEGAGYGYTF.